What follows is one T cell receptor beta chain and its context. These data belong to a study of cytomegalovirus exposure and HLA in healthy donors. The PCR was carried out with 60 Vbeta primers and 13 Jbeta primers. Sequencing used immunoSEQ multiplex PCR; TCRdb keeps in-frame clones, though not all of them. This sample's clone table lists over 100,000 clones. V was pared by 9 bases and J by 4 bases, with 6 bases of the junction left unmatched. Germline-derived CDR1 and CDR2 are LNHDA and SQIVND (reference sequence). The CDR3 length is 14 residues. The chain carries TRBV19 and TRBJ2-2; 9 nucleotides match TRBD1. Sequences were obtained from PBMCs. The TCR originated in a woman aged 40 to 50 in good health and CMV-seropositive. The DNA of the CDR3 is TGTGCCAGCGAACAGGGGGCGGTCACCGGGGAGCTGTTTTTT. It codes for CASEQGAVTGELFF.